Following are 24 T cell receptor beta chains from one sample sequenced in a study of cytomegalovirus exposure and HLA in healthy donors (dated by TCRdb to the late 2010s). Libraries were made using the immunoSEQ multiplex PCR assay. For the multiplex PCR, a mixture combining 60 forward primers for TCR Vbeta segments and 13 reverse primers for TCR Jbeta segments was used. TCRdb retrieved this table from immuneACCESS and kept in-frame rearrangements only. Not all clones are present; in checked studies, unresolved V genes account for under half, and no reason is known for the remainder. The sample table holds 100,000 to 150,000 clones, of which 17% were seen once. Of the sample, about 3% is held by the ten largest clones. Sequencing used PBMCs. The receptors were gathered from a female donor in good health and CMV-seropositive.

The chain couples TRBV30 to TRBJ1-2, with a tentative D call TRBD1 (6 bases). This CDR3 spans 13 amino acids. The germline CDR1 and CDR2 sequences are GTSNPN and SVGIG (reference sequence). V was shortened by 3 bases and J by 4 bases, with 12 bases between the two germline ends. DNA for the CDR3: TGTGCCTGGAGCTTAGGACAGCTCTATGGCTACACCTTC. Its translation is CAWSLGQLYGYTF.

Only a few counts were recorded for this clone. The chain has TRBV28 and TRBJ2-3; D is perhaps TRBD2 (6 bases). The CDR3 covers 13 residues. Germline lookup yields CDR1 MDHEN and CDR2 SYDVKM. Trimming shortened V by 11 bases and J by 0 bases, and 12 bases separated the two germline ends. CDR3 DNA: TGTGCCGTGGGGCTAGCGAGCACAGATACGCAGTATTTT. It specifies CAVGLASTDTQYF.

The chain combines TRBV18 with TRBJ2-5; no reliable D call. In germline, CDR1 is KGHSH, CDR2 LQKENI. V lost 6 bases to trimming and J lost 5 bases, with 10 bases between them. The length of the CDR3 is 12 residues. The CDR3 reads CASSTRLETQYF. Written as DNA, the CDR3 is TGTGCCAGCTCCACCAGGTTGGAGACCCAGTACTTC.

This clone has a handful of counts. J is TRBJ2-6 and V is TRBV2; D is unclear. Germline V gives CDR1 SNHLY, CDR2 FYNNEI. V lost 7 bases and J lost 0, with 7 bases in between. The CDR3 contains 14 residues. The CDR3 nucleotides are TGTGCCAGCAATCGGTACTCTGGGGCCAACGTCCTGACTTTC. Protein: CASNRYSGANVLTF.

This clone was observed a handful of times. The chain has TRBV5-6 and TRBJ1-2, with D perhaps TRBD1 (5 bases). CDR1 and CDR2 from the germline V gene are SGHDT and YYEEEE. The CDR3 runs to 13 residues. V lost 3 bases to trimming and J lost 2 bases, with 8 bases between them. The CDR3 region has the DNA TGTGCCAGCAGCTGGGGGGGAAACTATGGCTACACCTTC. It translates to CASSWGGNYGYTF. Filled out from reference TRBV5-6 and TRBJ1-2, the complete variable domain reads DAGVTQSPTHLIKTRGQQVTLRCSPKSGHDTVSWYQQALGQGPQFIFQYYEEEERQRGNFPDRFSGHQFPNYSSELNVNALLLGDSALYLCASSWGGNYGYTFGSGTRLTVV.

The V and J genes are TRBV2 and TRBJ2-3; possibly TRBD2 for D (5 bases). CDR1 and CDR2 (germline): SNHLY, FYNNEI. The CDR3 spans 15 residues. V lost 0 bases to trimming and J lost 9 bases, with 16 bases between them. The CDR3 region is CASSEALPSRSTQYF. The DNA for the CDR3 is TGTGCCAGCAGTGAAGCGCTTCCTAGCAGGAGCACGCAGTATTTT.

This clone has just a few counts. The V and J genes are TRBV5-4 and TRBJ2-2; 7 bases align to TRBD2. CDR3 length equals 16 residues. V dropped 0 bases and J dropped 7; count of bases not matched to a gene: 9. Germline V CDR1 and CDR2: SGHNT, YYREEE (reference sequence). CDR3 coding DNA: TGTGCCAGCAGCTTGGGGCTAGCGGACGGGGGCGGGGAGCTGTTTTTT. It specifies CASSLGLADGGGELFF.

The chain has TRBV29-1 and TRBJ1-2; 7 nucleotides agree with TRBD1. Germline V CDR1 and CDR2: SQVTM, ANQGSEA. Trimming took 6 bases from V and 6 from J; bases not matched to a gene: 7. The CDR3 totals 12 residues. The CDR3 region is CSVDRVVDGYTF. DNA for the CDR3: TGCAGCGTCGACAGGGTTGTCGATGGCTACACCTTC.

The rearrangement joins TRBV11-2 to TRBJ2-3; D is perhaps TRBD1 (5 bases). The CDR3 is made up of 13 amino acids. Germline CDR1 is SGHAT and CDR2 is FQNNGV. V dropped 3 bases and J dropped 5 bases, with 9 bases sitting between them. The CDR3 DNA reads TGTGCCAGCAGCTTGACAGCCTTAGATACGCAGTATTTT. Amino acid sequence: CASSLTALDTQYF.

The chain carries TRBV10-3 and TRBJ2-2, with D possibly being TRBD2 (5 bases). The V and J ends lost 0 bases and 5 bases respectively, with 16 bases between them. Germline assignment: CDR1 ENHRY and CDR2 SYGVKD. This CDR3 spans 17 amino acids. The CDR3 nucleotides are TGTGCCATCAGTGAGTCCTTGGGCAGTCGGGGAACCGGGGAGCTGTTTTTT. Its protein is CAISESLGSRGTGELFF.

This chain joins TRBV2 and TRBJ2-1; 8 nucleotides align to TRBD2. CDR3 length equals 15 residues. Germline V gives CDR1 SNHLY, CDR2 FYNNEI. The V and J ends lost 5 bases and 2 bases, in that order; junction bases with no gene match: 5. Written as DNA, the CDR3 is TGTGCCAGCAGTTGGGCGGGGGGAACCTACAATGAGCAGTTCTTC. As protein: CASSWAGGTYNEQFF. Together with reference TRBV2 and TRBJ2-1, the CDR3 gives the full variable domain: EPEVTQTPSHQVTQMGQEVILRCVPISNHLYFYWYRQILGQKVEFLVSFYNNEISEKSEIFDDQFSVERPDGSNFTLKIRSTKLEDSAMYFCASSWAGGTYNEQFFGPGTRLTVL.

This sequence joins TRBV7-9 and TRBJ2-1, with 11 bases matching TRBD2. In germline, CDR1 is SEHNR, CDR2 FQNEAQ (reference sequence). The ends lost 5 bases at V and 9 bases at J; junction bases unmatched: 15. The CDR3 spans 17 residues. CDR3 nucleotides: TGTGCCAGCAGCCCCCTCTCTAGCGGGGGGCCCTCTGGTGAGCAGTTCTTC. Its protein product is CASSPLSSGGPSGEQFF.

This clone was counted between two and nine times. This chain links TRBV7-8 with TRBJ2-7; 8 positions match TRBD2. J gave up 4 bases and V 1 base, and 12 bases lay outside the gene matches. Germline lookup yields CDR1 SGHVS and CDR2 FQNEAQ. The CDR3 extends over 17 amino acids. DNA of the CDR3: TGTGCCAGCAGCTTAGTCCCCGGGACTAGGGGTATATACGAGCAGTACTTC. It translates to CASSLVPGTRGIYEQYF.

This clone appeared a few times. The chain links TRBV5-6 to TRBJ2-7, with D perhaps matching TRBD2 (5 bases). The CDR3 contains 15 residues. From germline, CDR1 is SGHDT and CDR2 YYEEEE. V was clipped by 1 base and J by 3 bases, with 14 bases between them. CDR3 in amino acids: CASSLYGGLLYEQYF. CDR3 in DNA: TGTGCCAGCAGCTTGTACGGTGGACTCCTCTACGAGCAGTACTTC.

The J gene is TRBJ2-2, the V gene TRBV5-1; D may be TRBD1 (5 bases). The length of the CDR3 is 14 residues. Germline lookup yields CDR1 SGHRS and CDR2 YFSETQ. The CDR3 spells CASWVGPNTGELFF. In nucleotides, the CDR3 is TGCGCGAGCTGGGTGGGGCCGAACACCGGGGAGCTGTTTTTT.

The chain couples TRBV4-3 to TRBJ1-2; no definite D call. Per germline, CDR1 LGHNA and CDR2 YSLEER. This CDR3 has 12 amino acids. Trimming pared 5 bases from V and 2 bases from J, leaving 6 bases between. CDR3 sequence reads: CASSSRNYGYTF. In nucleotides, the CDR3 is TGCGCCAGCAGCAGTAGAAACTATGGCTACACCTTC.

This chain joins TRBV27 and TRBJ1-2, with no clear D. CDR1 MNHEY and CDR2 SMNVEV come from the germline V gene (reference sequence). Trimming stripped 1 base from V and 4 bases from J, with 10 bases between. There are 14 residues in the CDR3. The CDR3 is CASSLFPGTYGYTF. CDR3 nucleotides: TGTGCCAGCAGTTTATTTCCGGGTACCTATGGCTACACCTTC.

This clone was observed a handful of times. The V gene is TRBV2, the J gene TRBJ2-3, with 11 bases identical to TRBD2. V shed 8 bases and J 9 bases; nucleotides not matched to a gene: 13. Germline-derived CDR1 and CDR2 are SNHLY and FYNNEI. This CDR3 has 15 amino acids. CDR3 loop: CASAPGLAEFGTQYF. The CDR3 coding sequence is TGTGCCAGCGCCCCGGGACTAGCGGAATTCGGGACGCAGTATTTT. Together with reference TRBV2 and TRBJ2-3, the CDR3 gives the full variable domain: EPEVTQTPSHQVTQMGQEVILRCVPISNHLYFYWYRQILGQKVEFLVSFYNNEISEKSEIFDDQFSVERPDGSNFTLKIRSTKLEDSAMYFCASAPGLAEFGTQYFGPGTRLTVL.

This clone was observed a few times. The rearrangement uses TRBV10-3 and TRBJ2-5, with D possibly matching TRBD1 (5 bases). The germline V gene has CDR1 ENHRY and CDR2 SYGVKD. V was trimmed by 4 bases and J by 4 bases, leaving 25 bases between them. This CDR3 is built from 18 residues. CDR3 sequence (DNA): TGTGCCATCAGTGGACCGGACAAACGTGGTCCACCGGGAGAGACCCAGTACTTC. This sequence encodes CAISGPDKRGPPGETQYF.

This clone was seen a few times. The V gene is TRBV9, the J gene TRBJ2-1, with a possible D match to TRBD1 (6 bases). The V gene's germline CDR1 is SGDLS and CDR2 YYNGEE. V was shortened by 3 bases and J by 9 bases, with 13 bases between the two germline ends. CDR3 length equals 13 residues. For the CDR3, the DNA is TGTGCCAGCAGCGCATACAGGGCCGGTGAGCAGTTCTTC. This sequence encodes CASSAYRAGEQFF. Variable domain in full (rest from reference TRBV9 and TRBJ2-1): DSGVTQTPKHLITATGQRVTLRCSPRSGDLSVYWYQQSLDQGLQFLIQYYNGEERAKGNILERFSAQQFPDLHSELNLSSLELGDSALYFCASSAYRAGEQFFGPGTRLTVL.

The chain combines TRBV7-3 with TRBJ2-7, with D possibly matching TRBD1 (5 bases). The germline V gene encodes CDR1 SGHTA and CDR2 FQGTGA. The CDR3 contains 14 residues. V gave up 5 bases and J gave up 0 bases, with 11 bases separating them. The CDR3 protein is CASSPFRGSYEQYF. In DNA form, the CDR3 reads TGTGCCAGCAGCCCCTTTAGGGGCTCCTACGAGCAGTACTTC.

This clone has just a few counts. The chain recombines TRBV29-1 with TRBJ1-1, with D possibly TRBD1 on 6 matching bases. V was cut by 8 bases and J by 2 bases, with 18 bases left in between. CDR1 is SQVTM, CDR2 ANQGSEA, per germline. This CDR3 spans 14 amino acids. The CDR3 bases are TGCAGCACTACTGCGTCAGGGGACAACACTGAAGCTTTCTTT. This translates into CSTTASGDNTEAFF.

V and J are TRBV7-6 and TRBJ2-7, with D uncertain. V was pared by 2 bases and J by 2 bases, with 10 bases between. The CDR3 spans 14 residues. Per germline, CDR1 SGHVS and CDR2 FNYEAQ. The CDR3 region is CASSLPLCPYEQYF. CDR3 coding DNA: TGTGCCAGCAGCTTACCCCTATGCCCCTACGAGCAGTACTTC.

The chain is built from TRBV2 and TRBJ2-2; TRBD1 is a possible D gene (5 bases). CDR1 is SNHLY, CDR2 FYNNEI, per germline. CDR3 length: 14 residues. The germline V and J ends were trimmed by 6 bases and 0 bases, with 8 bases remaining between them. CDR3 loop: CASRGHTNTGELFF. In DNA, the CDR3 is TGTGCCAGCAGAGGACACACGAACACCGGGGAGCTGTTTTTT.